Sequencing of this TCR beta chain was carried out in a study of blood T cell repertoires in COVID-19. Exposed enrollees had met someone with a PCR-confirmed or clinician-diagnosed COVID-19 case at some point within the 2 weeks before study entry. The germline V and J ends were trimmed by 2 bases and 2 bases, with 10 bases remaining between them. The CDR3 consists of 14 residues. Per the germline V gene, CDR1 is LGHDT and CDR2 is YNNKEL (reference sequence). Original analysis: Amplification of reference gene primers provided the estimated nucleated cell counts. Profiling relied on immunoSEQ multiplex PCR, and the TCRdb table lists in-frame clones only, not all of them. V and J calls and clone size are those listed in that table; D and trimming were worked out from the DNA. The data contain around 250,000 clones, roughly 80% of them singletons.

The clonotype was recovered from a man in his forties who had been exposed to COVID-19. J is TRBJ2-7 and V is TRBV3-1 (or the pseudogene TRBV3-2); a possible D gene is TRBD2 (5 bases). Sequencing was carried out using PBMCs or T cells enriched from blood (not recorded which). This CDR3 is CASSQRESTYEQYF. CDR3 DNA: TGTGCCAGCAGCCAAAGGGAGAGTACCTACGAGCAGTACTTC.